Listed below are T cell receptor beta chains from one sample, sequenced in a study of HIV-infected patients and healthy controls. MiXCR was run by TCRdb on the 5' RACE reads, yielding one entry per CDR3 protein. The table has under 4,000 distinct CDR3 sequences, roughly 22% seen once. Here the sequenced sample was blood, taken before antiretroviral therapy. Receptor source: an adult with HIV infection. Both conserved end residues are trimmed from each CDR3.

v_gene,CDR3aa
TRBV9,ASSVVQDTEAF
TRBV10-3,ATGGGGDFETQY
TRBV6-6,ASSPWTDRDTEAF
TRBV6-2/TRBV6-3,ASSSYLDRLMSYEQY
TRBV2,ASSSDRETQY
TRBV27,ASSEGGQNYGYT
TRBV13,ASRRKPGLGNEQF
TRBV5-1,ASSFRQGSGEQY
TRBV2,ASSEIQGVLSGANVLT
TRBV6-2/TRBV6-3,ASSYEDNRYNEQF
TRBV12-3/TRBV12-4,ASSLYRLNTEAF
TRBV7-7,ASSLRGGPDTQY
TRBV4-1,ASSLGGSYEQY
TRBV4-1,ASSQSSSGANVLT
TRBV12-3/TRBV12-4,ASSLRTGGENIQY
TRBV6-5,ASSPAGGSSYNEQF
TRBV20-1,SASSFLMRVYGYT
TRBV7-8,ASSFMGREAF
TRBV5-6,ASSLGLAATGELF
TRBV7-2,ASSLRPGGAGGYNEQF
TRBV20-1,SAPFSTDRGPDDGYT
TRBV11-2,ASSLNRGGIGEQF
TRBV2,ASSEFWDRGNEYEQY
TRBV5-5,ASSPDWTDTQY
TRBV12-3/TRBV12-4,ASSFGTYEQY
TRBV7-6,ASSLAPGGPYGYT
TRBV5-1,ASSTKAVRITEAF
TRBV29-1,SVFMGTEAF
TRBV6-1,ASSDIYLLMQH
TRBV19,ASSIYGYEKLF
TRBV6-6,ASSLPADYEQY
TRBV7-9,ASSKPGQGAYEQY
TRBV5-6,ASSLSGNYGYT
TRBV7-8,ASSRGGTDTQY
TRBV9,ASSPGGLDNQPQH
TRBV18,ASSPVSQTTDTQY
TRBV5-1,ASSWTGGGPYTEAF
TRBV5-8,ASSLERGLSTDTQY
TRBV6-5,ASSYGRGRTDTQY
TRBV12-3/TRBV12-4,ASSLPDRGLEDTQY
TRBV7-3,ASSLTGRGGTTNEKLF
TRBV7-9,ASSRDTLTDTQY
TRBV12-3/TRBV12-4,ASSLGPGTEAF
TRBV7-2,ASSLAPGGATNEQF
TRBV7-2,AISRDRGTDTQY
TRBV6-5,ASSREGASGANVLT
TRBV2,ASRMGEGATEAF
TRBV7-8,ASSAPRTIRTSYEQY
TRBV20-1,SAEVPSGNTIY
TRBV7-9,ASSSLTGELF
TRBV7-9,ASSPRRLAGSTDTQY
TRBV12-3/TRBV12-4,ASSDRGHGYT
TRBV7-8,ASSLRKAPYEQY
TRBV15,ATTLSGNTGELF